The present TCR beta chain was sequenced within a study of somatic mutations in cytotoxic T cells in rheumatoid arthritis. Blood donors with median age about 50 years (range roughly 20-70), over 45% female, served as healthy controls. The protocol was immunoSEQ multiplex PCR, while the TCRdb copy is restricted to in-frame clones and leaves out a portion. The profile covers fewer than 30,000 clones, with roughly 82% appearing a single time and over 4% taken by the ten largest. The CDR3 consists of 15 residues. Trimming took 3 bases from V and 4 from J, leaving 16 bases between them. CDR1 and CDR2 from the germline V gene are SGHNT and YYREEE (reference sequence).

This TCR was sampled from a man over 45 in good health. The J gene is TRBJ1-2, the V gene TRBV5-4; D possibly corresponds to TRBD1 (6 bases). Sequencing was performed on CD8+ T cells sorted from blood. CDR3 protein: CASSYRGTSGYGYTF. Written as DNA, the CDR3 is TGTGCCAGCAGCTACCGTGGGACATCAGGCTATGGCTACACCTTC.